The 14 T cell receptor beta chains given below trace back to one sample, sequenced in a study of T cells in Graves' hyperthyroidism and ophthalmopathy. RNA transcripts served as the template for amplifying TCR beta CDR3 regions. During a first-round RT-PCR of the TCR CDR3, the HTBI primer set was used. In TCRdb, the multiplex PCR reads were re-called with MiXCR into one record per CDR3 protein. The sample consists of about 400,000 distinct CDR3 sequences, around 15% of them appearing once. The material sequenced was blood. The source is a man between 50 and 59 years old with Graves' ophthalmopathy.

In its sample, this clonotype was seen many times. The chain joins TRBV30 to TRBJ2-5; no definite D call. The germline V gene has CDR1 GTSNPN and CDR2 SVGIG (reference sequence). CDR3 length: 10 residues. V was clipped by 5 bases and J by 4 bases, with 5 bases between them. The CDR3 spells CAWGRETQYF. The CDR3 region has the DNA TGTGCCTGGGGGCGAGAGACCCAGTACTTC.

This clonotype was detected many times. The chain links TRBV20-1 to TRBJ2-4; possibly TRBD1 for D (6 bases). Looked up from germline, CDR1 is DFQATT and CDR2 is SNEGSKA (reference sequence). This CDR3 is 16 amino acids long. Trimming removed 0 bases at V and 6 bases at J, with 18 bases between. CDR3 residues: CSARDPQGISGNIQYF. CDR3 nucleotide sequence: TGCAGTGCTAGAGACCCACAGGGCATTTCGGGAAACATTCAGTACTTC.

With regard to this clonotype: This clone may be a read error of a much larger clone one base away. J is TRBJ1-2 and V is TRBV2; unclear D gene. There are 14 residues in the CDR3. Per the germline V gene, CDR1 is SNHLY and CDR2 is FYNNEI. The V end lost 6 bases, the J end lost 3 bases, and 14 bases lay between the germline ends. The CDR3 spells CASSRSTKDYGYTF. For the CDR3, the DNA is TGTGCCAGCAGCAGATCGACAAAAGACTATGGCTACACCTTC.

This clonotype was recorded at least ten times. V usage is TRBV30 and J usage is TRBJ1-2; no reliable D call. This CDR3 comprises 15 residues. CDR1 is GTSNPN, CDR2 SVGIG, per germline (reference sequence). Trimming stripped 0 bases from V and 2 bases from J, with 13 bases between. CDR3 residues: CAWSVGRGYNYGYTF. Written as DNA, the CDR3 is TGTGCCTGGAGTGTAGGGCGTGGGTACAACTATGGCTACACCTTC.

The V and J genes are TRBV3-1 and TRBJ1-2; D unclear. V lost 5 bases to trimming and J lost 9 bases, with 16 bases between them. Germline V CDR1 and CDR2: LGHDT, YNNKEL (reference sequence). The CDR3 contains 13 residues. CDR3 DNA: TGTGCCAGCAGCTTAGGATCGCCGGGGAGCTACACCTTC. Encoded protein: CASSLGSPGSYTF.

This chain connects TRBV6-1 to TRBJ1-4; no definite D call. The CDR3 totals 14 residues. The V end lost 8 bases, the J end lost 5 bases, and 15 bases lay between the germline ends. Germline loops: CDR1 MNHNS, CDR2 SASEGT. The CDR3 is CASGEGFANEKLFF. In DNA form, the CDR3 reads TGTGCCAGCGGAGAGGGTTTTGCAAATGAAAAACTGTTTTTT.

This clonotype was counted a few times. This rearrangement joins TRBV7-9 to TRBJ2-1, with 8 nucleotides matching TRBD1. V was pared by 4 bases and J by 2 bases, with 4 bases of the junction left unmatched. The CDR3 runs to 15 residues. Germline CDR1 reads SEHNR; CDR2 reads FQNEAQ (reference sequence). CDR3 protein: CASSSQGAPYNEQFF. For the CDR3, the DNA is TGTGCCAGCAGCTCGCAGGGGGCGCCCTACAATGAGCAGTTCTTC.

This clonotype was seen at least ten times. The rearrangement links TRBV24-1 to TRBJ1-5; TRBD1 matches at 9 bases. The CDR3 spans 16 residues. The V gene's germline CDR1 is KGHDR and CDR2 SFDVKD. Trimming removed 2 bases from V and 4 bases from J; junction bases left unmatched: 5. CDR3 nucleotides: TGTGCCACCAGTGATTCCCCCGGGACAGGGAATCAGCCCCAGCATTTT. The encoded protein is CATSDSPGTGNQPQHF.

This clonotype was recorded many times. The CDR3 region is CASSKQPGLAPEYEQYF. Here the CDR3 DNA reads TGTGCCAGCAGTAAACAACCGGGACTAGCCCCTGAATACGAGCAGTACTTC. The chain employs TRBV6-1 and TRBJ2-7; the match to TRBD2 covers 9 bases. Germline CDR1 MNHNS, CDR2 SASEGT. The V gene end was trimmed by 5 bases and the J gene end by 4 bases; junction bases not matched to a gene: 15. The CDR3 length is 17 residues.

This clonotype was counted at least ten times. The genes are TRBV7-9 and TRBJ2-3; 7 bases are shared with TRBD2. This CDR3 contains 17 residues. V shed 5 bases and J 5 bases; nucleotides not matched to a gene: 16. The germline gives CDR1 SEHNR, CDR2 FQNEAQ (reference sequence). The DNA of the CDR3 is TGTGCCAGCAGCCTTTACGAAAGGACTAGGAGTTTAGATACGCAGTATTTT. Protein product: CASSLYERTRSLDTQYF. Filled out from reference TRBV7-9 and TRBJ2-3, the complete variable domain reads DTGVSQNPRHKITKRGQNVTFRCDPISEHNRLYWYRQTLGQGPEFLTYFQNEAQLEKSRLLSDRFSAERPKGSFSTLEIQRTEQGDSAMYLCASSLYERTRSLDTQYFGPGTRLTVL.

This clonotype was seen repeatedly, ten times or more. The rearrangement joins TRBV7-6 to TRBJ2-2, with D possibly matching TRBD1 (5 bases). Germline CDR1 is SGHVS and CDR2 is FNYEAQ. The ends were cut back, 0 bases at V and 7 bases at J, with 12 bases in the middle. This CDR3 has 15 residues. The CDR3 here is CASSLASRAVGELFF. The CDR3 DNA is TGTGCCAGCAGCTTAGCCTCCAGGGCTGTCGGGGAGCTGTTTTTT. The variable domain in full, with the rest retrieved from reference TRBV7-6 and TRBJ2-2, is GAGVSQSPRYKVTKRGQDVALRCDPISGHVSLYWYRQALGQGPEFLTYFNYEAQQDKSGLPNDRFSAERPEGSISTLTIQRTEQRDSAMYRCASSLASRAVGELFFGEGSRLTVL.

This clonotype was seen at least ten times. The J gene is TRBJ2-2, the V gene TRBV24-1; no clear D gene. This CDR3 is built from 13 residues. CDR1 and CDR2 from the germline V gene are KGHDR and SFDVKD. V lost 6 bases, J lost 2 bases, and 6 bases lay in between. The DNA for the CDR3 is TGTGCCACCAGTCCCGGAAACACCGGGGAGCTGTTTTTT. Residues: CATSPGNTGELFF.

This clonotype was observed at least ten times. The V call is TRBV29-1, the J call TRBJ2-2, with 7 bases fitting TRBD2. J lost 5 bases, V lost 4 bases, and 7 bases had no gene match. The CDR3 length is 14 residues. Germline V gene lookup returns CDR1 SQVTM and CDR2 ANQGSEA. The CDR3 loop reads CSVALAQGTGELFF. CDR3 in DNA: TGCAGCGTTGCACTAGCGCAAGGAACCGGGGAGCTGTTTTTT.

This clonotype has only a few counts. The rearrangement joins TRBV7-9 to TRBJ2-2, with 9 nucleotides matching TRBD1. This CDR3 region has 16 residues. The germline gives CDR1 SEHNR, CDR2 FQNEAQ (reference sequence). The J segment lost 0 bases and the V segment lost 6 bases, leaving 5 bases of the junction unmatched. CDR3 in amino acids: CASSLGTGPNTGELFF. As DNA, the CDR3 is TGTGCCAGCAGTCTAGGGACAGGGCCGAACACCGGGGAGCTGTTTTTT.